This entry describes one T cell receptor beta chain. This record belongs to a study of shared clonotypes between healthy human individuals. CDR1 and CDR2 from the germline V gene are SGHAT and FQNNGV. The CDR3 covers 14 residues. Trimming took off 4 bases at V and 4 bases at J, with 14 bases between the two ends. Assay: immunoSEQ multiplex PCR; the TCRdb copy retains only in-frame clones and omits some. Among 950,000 to 1,300,000 clones listed, about 70% were seen once. The sequence derives from a man aged 18 to 29 in good health. Sequenced: memory CD4+ T cells sorted from blood. Documented subset: CD45RA-negative fraction. The chain links TRBV11-2 to TRBJ2-7, with D maybe TRBD2 (5 bases). Written as DNA, the CDR3 is TGTGCCAGCAGCTCCATGGCGGGTCCATACGAGCAGTACTTC. Its translation: CASSSMAGPYEQYF.